This T cell receptor (beta chain) was retrieved from a study of control samples from healthy donors and cancer patients. This CDR3 is built from 15 residues. Clones were sequenced by immunoSEQ multiplex PCR, and TCRdb holds only the in-frame ones, with some missing. The repertoire holds about 250,000 clones, approximately 80% seen once, with 10% to 15% in the top ten. The rearrangement links TRBV21-1 to TRBJ2-7; TRBD2 is taken as the D call from the table, unchecked against the DNA. TRBV21-1 is a pseudogene segment. The sequenced sample was PBMCs. The receptor was isolated from a woman in her sixties or seventies with lung cancer. As DNA, the CDR3 is TGTGCCAGCAGCAAAGCGCGGGCTTCGCCCTACGAGCAGTACTTC. Its protein is CASSKARASPYEQYF.